Shown below are 3 T cell receptor beta chains from a single sample sequenced in a study of blood T cell repertoires in COVID-19. Assay used: immunoSEQ multiplex PCR; TCRdb lists only in-frame clones, some missing. The table includes 200,000 or so clones, about 80% detected once. The specimen sequenced was PBMCs or T cells enriched from blood (not recorded which). These receptors were collected from a man aged 40-49 years who had recovered from COVID-19.

This chain links TRBV10-3 with TRBJ2-7; 13 bases match TRBD2. Germline CDR1 and CDR2: ENHRY and SYGVKD. V shed 4 bases, J shed 1 base, and the junction held 4 bases outside the gene matches. The CDR3 covers 16 residues. Here the CDR3 reads CAISGLAGGSSYEQYF. DNA of the CDR3: TGTGCCATCAGTGGACTAGCGGGGGGATCTTCCTACGAGCAGTACTTC.

Here the CDR3 reads CATRPSGDTEAFF. CDR3 in DNA: TGTGCCACCAGACCTTCGGGTGACACTGAAGCTTTCTTT. The chain uses TRBV24-1 and TRBJ1-1, with D hard to call. The CDR3 has 13 residues. Trimming left V 7 bases short and J 3 bases short, with 11 bases between. From germline, CDR1 is KGHDR and CDR2 SFDVKD.

The chain links TRBV6-6 to TRBJ2-1; the D gene is possibly TRBD1 (6 bases). The CDR3 runs to 12 residues. From germline, CDR1 is MNHNY and CDR2 SVGAGI (reference sequence). With 1 base removed from V and 15 bases from J, the gap between germline ends came to 13 bases. The DNA of the CDR3 is TGTGCCAGCAGTTACTACAAGGGGGTTACGTTCTTC. Translating gives CASSYYKGVTFF.